These 23 T cell receptor beta chains were sequenced from one sample in a study of monozygotic twins with inflammatory bowel disease. TCRdb re-called the 5' RACE reads, yielding one record per CDR3 amino acid sequence without DNA. Its table records approximately 400,000 distinct CDR3 sequences. The source material was blood. These receptors came from a human donor with ulcerative colitis or Crohn's disease, or a healthy co-twin of an affected twin (not recorded which).

V gene TRBV5-1 combines with J gene TRBJ1-5; TCRdb gives TRBD1 as the D gene, but with no DNA this cannot be confirmed. Germline loops: CDR1 SGHRS, CDR2 YFSETQ. The CDR3 is 15 amino acids. The CDR3 sequence: CASRSGTGEGQPQHF.

This chain uses TRBV7-2 with TRBJ1-2. The CDR3 is made up of 13 amino acids. CDR1 is SGHTA and CDR2 is FQGNSA in the germline V gene. Here the CDR3 reads CASSTAGNYGYTF. The full variable domain, in which reference TRBV7-2 and TRBJ1-2 provide the parts outside the CDR3, is GAGVSQSPSNKVTEKGKDVELRCDPISGHTALYWYRQSLGQGLEFLIYFQGNSAPDKSGLPSDRFSAERTGGSVSTLTIQRTQQEDSAVYLCASSTAGNYGYTFGSGTRLTVV.

The J gene is TRBJ2-3, the V gene TRBV2; TCRdb indicates TRBD2, and absent DNA this call remains unverified. The germline V gene has CDR1 SNHLY and CDR2 FYNNEI. The CDR3 covers 15 residues. CDR3 protein: CASSDGTSSSDTQYF.

The chain combines TRBV5-5 with TRBJ2-5; the TRBD1 assignment by TCRdb is unverifiable without DNA. This CDR3 contains 13 residues. CDR1 is SGHKS, CDR2 YYEKEE, per germline (reference sequence). CDR3 amino acids: CASSRQGFETQYF.

The rearrangement uses TRBV3-1 and TRBJ2-3. The germline V gene has CDR1 LGHDT and CDR2 YNNKEL (reference sequence). This CDR3 has 13 residues. CDR3 sequence: CASSPSNTDTQYF.

This chain uses TRBV11-2 with TRBJ1-3. This CDR3 contains 15 residues. The germline CDR1 and CDR2 sequences are SGHAT and FQNNGV. CDR3 protein: CASSSSSVTGNTIYF.

The V gene is TRBV7-6, the J gene TRBJ1-2. The V gene's germline CDR1 is SGHVS and CDR2 FNYEAQ. This CDR3 region has 15 residues. CDR3 amino acids: CASSPGNGDTYGYTF.

The rearrangement links TRBV9 to TRBJ1-6; checking the TCRdb D call of TRBD1 is not possible without DNA. CDR3 length equals 15 residues. CDR1 and CDR2 from the germline V gene are SGDLS and YYNGEE. CDR3 sequence reads: CASSSLQGKNSPLHF.

The rearrangement links TRBV5-6 to TRBJ2-7; checking the TCRdb D call of TRBD2 is not possible without DNA. CDR1 is SGHDT and CDR2 is YYEEEE in the germline V gene. This CDR3 has 16 amino acids. The CDR3 here is CASSLRGLAGRYEQYF.

The gene calls are TRBV18 and TRBJ1-1. The CDR3 length is 13 residues. In germline, CDR1 is KGHSH, CDR2 LQKENI. CDR3 sequence reads: CASSPKGNTEAFF.

The chain couples TRBV4-1 to TRBJ2-3; TCRdb proposes TRBD1, but this gene call is untestable without DNA. This CDR3 region has 15 residues. Germline V gives CDR1 MGHRA, CDR2 YSYEKL. The CDR3: CASSQTGLGTDTQYF.

This chain links TRBV29-1 with TRBJ2-4; the TRBD2 assignment by TCRdb is unverifiable without DNA. The CDR3 has 11 amino acids. Germline V gene data show CDR1 as SQVTM and CDR2 as ANQGSEA. CDR3 region: CSVGLAGIQYF. Filled out from reference TRBV29-1 and TRBJ2-4, the complete variable domain reads SAVISQKPSRDICQRGTSLTIQCQVDSQVTMMFWYRQQPGQSLTLIATANQGSEATYESGFVIDKFPISRPNLTFSTLTVSNMSPEDSSIYLCSVGLAGIQYFGAGTRLSVL.

This rearrangement joins TRBV5-1 to TRBJ1-1. This CDR3 is built from 14 residues. Germline lookup yields CDR1 SGHRS and CDR2 YFSETQ. The CDR3 spells CASSSLTANTEAFF.

The rearrangement links TRBV25-1 to TRBJ1-1; TCRdb designates TRBD1, a call that cannot be tested without DNA. The CDR3 is 13 amino acids. Germline V CDR1 and CDR2: MGHDK, SYGVNS. The CDR3 sequence: CASRARGDTEAFF.

This chain connects TRBV6-1 to TRBJ1-5; the TRBD1 assignment by TCRdb is unverifiable without DNA. CDR1 MNHNS and CDR2 SASEGT come from the germline V gene. The length of the CDR3 is 16 residues. The CDR3 reads CASSESYGNSNQPQHF.

This chain connects TRBV25-1 to TRBJ1-2. Germline CDR1 MGHDK, CDR2 SYGVNS. The CDR3 has 14 residues. The CDR3 spells CASSHLGGLPTWTF.

CDR3 protein: CASAAGGADTQYF. The rearrangement links TRBV30 to TRBJ2-3; TCRdb reports TRBD2, a call that lacks DNA to check it against. Germline assignment: CDR1 GTSNPN and CDR2 SVGIG (reference sequence). The CDR3 has 13 amino acids.

The chain joins TRBV12-3 or TRBV12-4 to TRBJ1-5. This CDR3 region has 15 residues. The CDR3 loop reads CASSLVTDLNQPQHF.

This sequence joins TRBV15 and TRBJ2-7; TCRdb's D call, TRBD1, is unchecked because there is no DNA. Germline-derived CDR1 and CDR2 are LNHNV and YYDKDF (reference sequence). CDR3 length: 14 residues. The CDR3 protein is CATSSPGQVYEQYF. Using reference TRBV15 and TRBJ2-7 for the parts outside the CDR3, the full variable domain is DAMVIQNPRYQVTQFGKPVTLSCSQTLNHNVMYWYQQKSSQAPKLLFHYYDKDFNNEADTPDNFQSRRPNTSFCFLDIRSPGLGDTAMYLCATSSPGQVYEQYFGPGTRLTVT.

The V call is TRBV3-1, the J call TRBJ2-1; TCRdb's D call, TRBD1, is unchecked because there is no DNA. The CDR3 runs 17 residues. Per germline, CDR1 LGHDT and CDR2 YNNKEL (reference sequence). The CDR3 region is CASSSLGQGALYNEQFF.

The gene calls are TRBV7-2 and TRBJ1-2. CDR1 and CDR2 (germline): SGHTA, FQGNSA. The CDR3 sequence is 13 residues long. This CDR3 is CASSPFWGDGYTF.

V gene TRBV10-3 combines with J gene TRBJ2-2; the D call from TCRdb, TRBD2, cannot be confirmed without DNA. The CDR3 sequence is 15 residues long. The germline gives CDR1 ENHRY, CDR2 SYGVKD. This chain's CDR3 is CAISAKAGDTGELFF.

This chain joins TRBV5-1 and TRBJ2-5; TCRdb gives TRBD2 as the D gene, but with no DNA this cannot be confirmed. This CDR3 comprises 15 residues. In germline, CDR1 is SGHRS, CDR2 YFSETQ. The CDR3 region is CASSPRALSQETQYF.